This is a list of T cell receptor beta chains from one sample in a study of blood T cell repertoires in COVID-19. TCRdb keeps only in-frame clones here, not all; method: immunoSEQ multiplex PCR. The repertoire has 50,000 to 70,000 clones, around nine tenths of them found once; the top ten carry more than 9%. The sequenced material came from peripheral blood. Receptors were obtained from an elderly woman with active COVID-19. Each CDR3 is given with its conserved first and last residue. Each record gives: J gene, clone size, V gene, D gene, CDR3 DNA, CDR3 protein. D genes are given only for firm matches. Only some rows state a clone size, as once, few, many or a class for expanded clones.

j_gene: TRBJ2-2; abundance: -; v_gene: TRBV24-1; d_gene: -; CDR3nt: TGTGCCACCGGGCCGGGGGAAAACACCGGGGAGCTGTTTTTT; CDR3aa: CATGPGENTGELFF
j_gene: TRBJ1-6; abundance: -; v_gene: TRBV5-4; d_gene: TRBD1; CDR3nt: TGTGCCAGCACCCCCGGCAGGGACAGGGTTAATTCACCCCTCCACTTT; CDR3aa: CASTPGRDRVNSPLHF
j_gene: TRBJ2-5; abundance: -; v_gene: TRBV7-2; d_gene: TRBD2; CDR3nt: TGTGCCAGCAGCTCTCGGACTAGCGGGGGTAAAGAGACCCAGTACTTC; CDR3aa: CASSSRTSGGKETQYF
j_gene: TRBJ1-1; abundance: -; v_gene: TRBV10-1; d_gene: -; CDR3nt: TGCGCCAGCAGTGATCGACAGGTGAGCAGCACTGAAGCTTTCTTT; CDR3aa: CASSDRQVSSTEAFF
j_gene: TRBJ1-1; abundance: -; v_gene: TRBV6-5; d_gene: -; CDR3nt: TGTGCCAGCAGTTACGGTGGGAGGAACACTGAAGCTTTCTTT; CDR3aa: CASSYGGRNTEAFF
j_gene: TRBJ2-3; abundance: -; v_gene: TRBV5-4; d_gene: TRBD1; CDR3nt: TGTGCCACCGCCCCCAGGGACAGGGGGACAGATACGCAGTATTTT; CDR3aa: CATAPRDRGTDTQYF
j_gene: TRBJ1-2; abundance: -; v_gene: TRBV6-1; d_gene: -; CDR3nt: TGTGCCAGCAGTGAAAGGGGTGGAGTCGGCTATGGCTACACCTTC; CDR3aa: CASSERGGVGYGYTF
j_gene: TRBJ2-7; abundance: -; v_gene: TRBV9; d_gene: -; CDR3nt: TGTGCCAGCAGCCTTCAGGGGACCCAAGGTACCGACGAGCAGTACTTC; CDR3aa: CASSLQGTQGTDEQYF
j_gene: TRBJ1-1; abundance: -; v_gene: TRBV24-1; d_gene: TRBD1; CDR3nt: TGTGCCACCAAGGGACAGGGGGCTGGTGGGACTGAAGCTTTCTTT; CDR3aa: CATKGQGAGGTEAFF
j_gene: TRBJ2-2; abundance: -; v_gene: TRBV2; d_gene: -; CDR3nt: TGTGCCAGCAGTGAAGTGGGCCGATCCGGGGAGCTGTTTTTT; CDR3aa: CASSEVGRSGELFF
j_gene: TRBJ2-1; abundance: -; v_gene: TRBV5-1; d_gene: TRBD1; CDR3nt: TGCGCCAGCAGCTCCGAACCGGGACAGGGAATTGGGGAGCAGTTCTTC; CDR3aa: CASSSEPGQGIGEQFF
j_gene: TRBJ2-7; abundance: -; v_gene: TRBV5-1; d_gene: TRBD2; CDR3nt: TGCGCCAGCAGCAGGACTAGCGGGAGGGGCGACGAGCAGTACTTC; CDR3aa: CASSRTSGRGDEQYF
j_gene: TRBJ2-5; abundance: few; v_gene: TRBV5-8; d_gene: TRBD1; CDR3nt: TGTGCCAGCAGCTCGCGGACAGGGAGTCTCAAGACCCAGTACTTC; CDR3aa: CASSSRTGSLKTQYF
j_gene: TRBJ2-7; abundance: -; v_gene: TRBV18; d_gene: -; CDR3nt: TGTGCCAGCTCACTTACAGGAGGGACCTTGAACGAGCAGTACTTC; CDR3aa: CASSLTGGTLNEQYF
j_gene: TRBJ2-1; abundance: -; v_gene: TRBV2; d_gene: -; CDR3nt: TGTGCCAGTGATGGTCTAGGGGGTAATGAGCAGTTCTTC; CDR3aa: CASDGLGGNEQFF
j_gene: TRBJ2-2; abundance: -; v_gene: TRBV5-1; d_gene: TRBD1; CDR3nt: TGCGCCAGCAGCCCCCGACAGGGGGCTCTCCCCAACGCCGGGGAGCTGTTTTTT; CDR3aa: CASSPRQGALPNAGELFF
j_gene: TRBJ2-7; abundance: -; v_gene: TRBV27; d_gene: -; CDR3nt: TGTGCCAGCAGACCCCATGGGCCCTACGAGCAGTACTTC; CDR3aa: CASRPHGPYEQYF
j_gene: TRBJ2-3; abundance: once; v_gene: TRBV6-5; d_gene: TRBD1; CDR3nt: TGTGCCAGCAGCAGGACAGGGGGGCGCACAGATACGCAGTATTTT; CDR3aa: CASSRTGGRTDTQYF
j_gene: TRBJ1-2; abundance: -; v_gene: TRBV5-1; d_gene: TRBD1; CDR3nt: TGCGCCAGCAGCTCCTCAGGGGGCGCAGGGTATGGCTACACCTTC; CDR3aa: CASSSSGGAGYGYTF
j_gene: TRBJ2-1; abundance: -; v_gene: TRBV10-3; d_gene: TRBD2; CDR3nt: TGTGCCATCAGTGAGTCGCTAGCGGGAGGAAAGAATGAGCAGTTCTTC; CDR3aa: CAISESLAGGKNEQFF
j_gene: TRBJ1-6; abundance: -; v_gene: TRBV3-1/TRBV3-2; d_gene: -; CDR3nt: TGTGCCAGCAGCCAAGGTTCCAGGTCCCTCCACTTT; CDR3aa: CASSQGSRSLHF
j_gene: TRBJ2-5; abundance: -; v_gene: TRBV7-2; d_gene: TRBD2; CDR3nt: TGTGCCAGCAGCTTAGACACAGCGGGGGGTCAAGAGACCCAGTACTTC; CDR3aa: CASSLDTAGGQETQYF
j_gene: TRBJ2-3; abundance: -; v_gene: TRBV30; d_gene: -; CDR3nt: TGTGCCTGGAGTGGAAGTTCGCAACTTCACGATACGCAGTATTTT; CDR3aa: CAWSGSSQLHDTQYF
j_gene: TRBJ1-4; abundance: -; v_gene: TRBV4-1; d_gene: TRBD1; CDR3nt: TGCGCCAGCAGCCAAGACCAGGGGGCCGGGAAACTGTTTTTT; CDR3aa: CASSQDQGAGKLFF
j_gene: TRBJ2-1; abundance: -; v_gene: TRBV18; d_gene: -; CDR3nt: TGTGCCAGCTCACCGATGGAGTTAACCTACAATGAGCAGTTCTTC; CDR3aa: CASSPMELTYNEQFF
j_gene: TRBJ1-5; abundance: -; v_gene: TRBV11-2; d_gene: -; CDR3nt: TGTGCCAGCAGCTTTACAGGGAGGGATCAGCCCCAGCATTTT; CDR3aa: CASSFTGRDQPQHF
j_gene: TRBJ1-1; abundance: -; v_gene: TRBV11-2; d_gene: TRBD1; CDR3nt: TGTGCCAGCTCGTCCTCCGGGACAGGGGACACTGAAGCTTTCTTT; CDR3aa: CASSSSGTGDTEAFF
j_gene: TRBJ2-2; abundance: -; v_gene: TRBV12-3/TRBV12-4; d_gene: -; CDR3nt: TGTGCCAGCAGTTTATCGGGGTACGGGGAGCTGTTTTTT; CDR3aa: CASSLSGYGELFF
j_gene: TRBJ2-3; abundance: -; v_gene: TRBV2; d_gene: TRBD2; CDR3nt: TGTGCCAGCCCGACTAGCGGGCAAGCAGATACGCAGTATTTT; CDR3aa: CASPTSGQADTQYF
j_gene: TRBJ1-2; abundance: -; v_gene: TRBV2; d_gene: -; CDR3nt: TGTGCCAGCACCGAAGATCCTCTTCTAGGCTACACCTTC; CDR3aa: CASTEDPLLGYTF
j_gene: TRBJ1-5; abundance: -; v_gene: TRBV27; d_gene: -; CDR3nt: TGTGCCAGCAGTTTTGCTGGACAGTCCGATCAGCCCCAGCATTTT; CDR3aa: CASSFAGQSDQPQHF
j_gene: TRBJ2-1; abundance: few; v_gene: TRBV10-3; d_gene: TRBD2; CDR3nt: TGTGCCATCAGTGAGGCGCAGCGGGGGGCCCATGAGCAGTTCTTC; CDR3aa: CAISEAQRGAHEQFF
j_gene: TRBJ1-4; abundance: -; v_gene: TRBV6-6; d_gene: TRBD1; CDR3nt: TGTGCCAGCAGTTACACAGAACAGGGGGCGAAAGAAAAACTGTTTTTT; CDR3aa: CASSYTEQGAKEKLFF
j_gene: TRBJ2-1; abundance: -; v_gene: TRBV7-9; d_gene: TRBD2; CDR3nt: TGTGCCAGCAGCTTAACCACCGGGACTAGCACCTACAATGAGCAGTTCTTC; CDR3aa: CASSLTTGTSTYNEQFF
j_gene: TRBJ2-5; abundance: -; v_gene: TRBV18; d_gene: TRBD2; CDR3nt: TGTGCCAGCTCTCGGACTAGCGGGAGCGAGACCCAGTACTTC; CDR3aa: CASSRTSGSETQYF
j_gene: TRBJ1-2; abundance: -; v_gene: TRBV13; d_gene: -; CDR3nt: TGTGCCAGCAGCCGGACAGAAGTCCCTAACTATGGCTACACCTTC; CDR3aa: CASSRTEVPNYGYTF
j_gene: TRBJ2-2; abundance: -; v_gene: TRBV19; d_gene: -; CDR3nt: TGTGCCAGTAGTATGGGGGGGACAAACACCGGGGAGCTGTTTTTT; CDR3aa: CASSMGGTNTGELFF
j_gene: TRBJ2-2; abundance: -; v_gene: TRBV6-5; d_gene: -; CDR3nt: TGTGCCAGCAGTCGCACAGGTGTGGTCACCGGGGAGCTGTTTTTT; CDR3aa: CASSRTGVVTGELFF
j_gene: TRBJ2-2; abundance: -; v_gene: TRBV5-1; d_gene: -; CDR3nt: TGCGCCAGCATAAGCGGAACTACCGGGGAGCTGTTTTTT; CDR3aa: CASISGTTGELFF
j_gene: TRBJ1-3; abundance: -; v_gene: TRBV28; d_gene: TRBD1; CDR3nt: TGTGCCAGCAGTCCTCCAGGGACAGGGGGAAACACCATATATTTT; CDR3aa: CASSPPGTGGNTIYF
j_gene: TRBJ1-6; abundance: -; v_gene: TRBV5-6; d_gene: -; CDR3nt: TGTGCCAGCAGCTTGAGCGGCCCGGGGTCACCCCTCCACTTT; CDR3aa: CASSLSGPGSPLHF
j_gene: TRBJ1-1; abundance: -; v_gene: TRBV5-4; d_gene: -; CDR3nt: TGTGCCAGCAGCCCGCGAGGGGGTAGGAACACTGAAGCTTTCTTT; CDR3aa: CASSPRGGRNTEAFF
j_gene: TRBJ2-1; abundance: -; v_gene: TRBV4-2; d_gene: -; CDR3nt: TGTGCCAGCAGCCAAGATGACAGCGTTGAGCAGTTCTTC; CDR3aa: CASSQDDSVEQFF
j_gene: TRBJ1-2; abundance: once; v_gene: TRBV7-2; d_gene: TRBD1; CDR3nt: TGTGCCAGCAGCCCACGGACAGGAACCTATGGCTACACCTTC; CDR3aa: CASSPRTGTYGYTF
j_gene: TRBJ2-3; abundance: -; v_gene: TRBV28; d_gene: TRBD2; CDR3nt: TGTGCCAGCAGTCCTATAGTAGCGGGGGGGAGCACAGATACGCAGTATTTT; CDR3aa: CASSPIVAGGSTDTQYF
j_gene: TRBJ2-3; abundance: -; v_gene: TRBV7-2; d_gene: TRBD2; CDR3nt: TGTGCCAGCAGCCCGCGACTAGCGGGGGGCACAGATACGCAGTATTTT; CDR3aa: CASSPRLAGGTDTQYF
j_gene: TRBJ1-6; abundance: -; v_gene: TRBV28; d_gene: -; CDR3nt: TGTGCCAGCAGCCCCGGGAGCTCCTATAATTCACCCCTCCACTTT; CDR3aa: CASSPGSSYNSPLHF
j_gene: TRBJ2-5; abundance: -; v_gene: TRBV24-1; d_gene: TRBD2; CDR3nt: TGTGCCACCAGTGATGCTCCCGGGACTAGAGACAGAGAGACCCAGTACTTC; CDR3aa: CATSDAPGTRDRETQYF
j_gene: TRBJ2-1; abundance: few; v_gene: TRBV28; d_gene: TRBD2; CDR3nt: TGTGCCAGCAGTTTATCGGCTAGCGGGGGATACAATGAGCAGTTCTTC; CDR3aa: CASSLSASGGYNEQFF
j_gene: TRBJ2-7; abundance: -; v_gene: TRBV5-4; d_gene: TRBD1; CDR3nt: TGTGCCAGCAGCCCTGGACAGGGGGGCGAGCAGTACTTC; CDR3aa: CASSPGQGGEQYF
j_gene: TRBJ1-3; abundance: few; v_gene: TRBV24-1; d_gene: -; CDR3nt: TGTGCCACCAGTGATTCGACGAGGAGAAACACCATATATTTT; CDR3aa: CATSDSTRRNTIYF
j_gene: TRBJ2-3; abundance: once; v_gene: TRBV18; d_gene: TRBD2; CDR3nt: TGTGCCAGCTCACCGGACCGAGAAGCGGGAATCACAGATACGCAGTATTTT; CDR3aa: CASSPDREAGITDTQYF
j_gene: TRBJ1-6; abundance: -; v_gene: TRBV5-5; d_gene: -; CDR3nt: TGTGCCAGCAGCTTGGTACAGAGAAATAGCTCCTATAATTCACCCCTCCACTTT; CDR3aa: CASSLVQRNSSYNSPLHF
j_gene: TRBJ2-3; abundance: -; v_gene: TRBV24-1; d_gene: TRBD2; CDR3nt: TGTGCCACCAGTGCTCCCCGGGGGGAGCCCACAGATACGCAGTATTTT; CDR3aa: CATSAPRGEPTDTQYF
j_gene: TRBJ2-1; abundance: -; v_gene: TRBV29-1; d_gene: -; CDR3nt: TGCAGCGTTGCTGGTGCACGACGGGGGGAGCAGTTCTTC; CDR3aa: CSVAGARRGEQFF
j_gene: TRBJ1-2; abundance: few; v_gene: TRBV7-6; d_gene: TRBD1; CDR3nt: TGTGCCAGCAGCCGTGGGACAGGGAGTGGCTACACCTTC; CDR3aa: CASSRGTGSGYTF